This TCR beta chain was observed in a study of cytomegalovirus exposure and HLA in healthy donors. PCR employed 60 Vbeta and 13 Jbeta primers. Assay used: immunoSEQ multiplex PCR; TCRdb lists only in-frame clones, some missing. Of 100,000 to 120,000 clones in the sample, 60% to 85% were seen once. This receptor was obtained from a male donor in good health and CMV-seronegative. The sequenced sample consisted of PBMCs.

The CDR3 nucleotides are TGTGCCAGCAGTTTAGGGGGACTAGCGGGAGTGTACGAGCAGTACTTC. Translated, it gives CASSLGGLAGVYEQYF. This chain joins TRBV28 and TRBJ2-7, with TRBD2 identical over 14 bases. J gave up 4 bases and V 2 bases, and 4 bases lay outside the gene matches. The CDR3 is 16 residues long. Germline loops: CDR1 MDHEN, CDR2 SYDVKM.